This T cell receptor (beta chain) is from a study of CD8+ T cells in alopecia areata. Study as a whole: In an open-label trial, patients got 5 to 10 mg tofacitinib twice daily.

Overall study results and limits: Scalp sequencing captures resident alphabeta T cells of normal skin too.

Comment on this clone: Its target is not known.

As for treatment: oral pan-JAK inhibitor, 5-10 mg twice daily. Once RNA had been extracted, it was reverse transcribed into cDNA to act as the sequencing template. Measured with immunoSEQ multiplex PCR; TCRdb has only the in-frame clones, and not every one. This table holds roughly 210,000 clones, roughly two fifths found once. V was shortened by 4 bases and J by 5 bases, with 14 bases between the two germline ends. This CDR3 has 14 residues. Per the germline V gene, CDR1 is SGHTA and CDR2 is FQGNSA. V usage is TRBV7-2 and J usage is TRBJ2-5; D is perhaps TRBD2 (5 bases). This sample comprised CD4+ T cells sorted from blood, obtained at approximately week 36, from a patient treated with tofacitinib. The TCR sequence derives from a human donor with alopecia areata. CDR3 nucleotide sequence: TGTGCCAGCAGCTATACCACCGGGGAGGAGACCCAGTACTTC. Translated, it gives CASSYTTGEETQYF. Full variable domain (remainder filled in from reference TRBV7-2 and TRBJ2-5): GAGVSQSPSNKVTEKGKDVELRCDPISGHTALYWYRQSLGQGLEFLIYFQGNSAPDKSGLPSDRFSAERTGGSVSTLTIQRTQQEDSAVYLCASSYTTGEETQYFGPGTRLLVL.